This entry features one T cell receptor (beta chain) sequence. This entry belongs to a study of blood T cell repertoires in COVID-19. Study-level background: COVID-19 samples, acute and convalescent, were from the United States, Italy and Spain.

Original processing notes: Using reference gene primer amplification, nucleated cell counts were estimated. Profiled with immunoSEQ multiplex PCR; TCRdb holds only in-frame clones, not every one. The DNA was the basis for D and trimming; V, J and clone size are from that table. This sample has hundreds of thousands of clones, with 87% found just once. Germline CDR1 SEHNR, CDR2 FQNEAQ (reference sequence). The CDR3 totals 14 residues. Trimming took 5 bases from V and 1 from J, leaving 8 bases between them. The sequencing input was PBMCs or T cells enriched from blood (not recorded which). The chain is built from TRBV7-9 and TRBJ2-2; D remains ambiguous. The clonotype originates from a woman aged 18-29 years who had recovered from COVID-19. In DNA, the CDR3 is TGTGCCAGCAGCCATCGACTGAACACCGGGGAGCTGTTTTTT. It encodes CASSHRLNTGELFF.